These T cell receptor beta chains were read from a single sample in a study of OX40 agonist ivuxolimab in advanced cancers. Some clones are missing from TCRdb's copy, which holds only in-frame ones; the method was immunoSEQ multiplex PCR. The sample lists over 60,000 clones, 84% occurring once. The sample was CD4+ or CD8+ T cells sorted from blood, taken in a trial of the OX40 agonist ivuxolimab. These receptors all stem from an adult with an advanced solid tumor such as melanoma, head and neck, liver or kidney cancer. CDR3s include the opening cysteine and the closing phenylalanine or tryptophan. A D gene is named only where the DNA matches it firmly. The listing skips clone size in some rows; elsewhere it reads once, few, many or a size class.

TRBJ1-3,TRBV29-1,-,-,TGCAGCGTTGACTCTGGAAACACCATATATTTT,CSVDSGNTIYF
TRBJ2-7,TRBV4-3,-,-,TGCGCCAGCAGCCAAGGGAGGACAGTCCACGAGCAGTACTTC,CASSQGRTVHEQYF
TRBJ1-1,TRBV5-4,-,-,TGTGCCAGCAGCTTGAATGCAGGGAGTAGCACTGAAGCTTTCTTT,CASSLNAGSSTEAFF
TRBJ2-7,TRBV28,-,-,TGTGCCAGCAGCATTAGACTGCTCTCCTACGAGCAGTACTTC,CASSIRLLSYEQYF
TRBJ1-1,TRBV27,-,TRBD1,TGTGCCAGCCACCTCCTCGACAGGGGGAGGAACACTGAAGCTTTCTTT,CASHLLDRGRNTEAFF
TRBJ2-7,TRBV5-1,-,-,TGCGCCAGCAGCCCCGGTCTGGCCCCGGGCTCCTACGAGCAGTACTTC,CASSPGLAPGSYEQYF
TRBJ1-4,TRBV2,-,TRBD1,TGTGCCAGCACTACTACAGGGGTAGAAAAACTGTTTTTT,CASTTTGVEKLFF
TRBJ1-2,TRBV18,-,-,TGTGCCAGCTCACCTAGGACAGCCTCTAACTATGGCTACACCTTC,CASSPRTASNYGYTF
TRBJ2-3,TRBV5-1,-,-,TGCGCCAGCAGCTGGGACACAGATACGCAGTATTTT,CASSWDTDTQYF
TRBJ1-1,TRBV29-1,-,-,TGCAGCGTTCGGGGACTAGACGACGGGGACACTGAAGCTTTCTTT,CSVRGLDDGDTEAFF
TRBJ2-5,TRBV30,-,-,TGTGCCTGGAGGGAACCCCTCAAAGAGACCCAGTACTTC,CAWREPLKETQYF
TRBJ1-6,TRBV28,-,-,TGTGCCAGCAGCCGGGAGGGAAATTCACCCCTCCACTTT,CASSREGNSPLHF
TRBJ1-1,TRBV21-1,-,-,TGTGCCAGCAGCCGATGGTTGGCTTTCTTT,CASSRWLAFF
TRBJ1-6,TRBV6-5,-,-,TGTGCCACCATGCGACAGACGAATTCACCCCTCCACTTT,CATMRQTNSPLHF
TRBJ1-4,TRBV28,-,TRBD1,TGTGCCAGCAGGGGACAGGGGGCTTCTAATGAAAAACTGTTTTTT,CASRGQGASNEKLFF
TRBJ2-7,TRBV28,-,-,TGTGCCAGCACGGTTCAGGGAATTTTCTACGAGCAGTACTTC,CASTVQGIFYEQYF
TRBJ2-3,TRBV7-2,-,-,TGTGCCAGCAGCACAGTAGGGGTGGATACGCAGTATTTT,CASSTVGVDTQYF
TRBJ1-1,TRBV7-9,few,TRBD1,TGTGCCAGCAGCCTGGGGACAGCCGAAGCTTTCTTT,CASSLGTAEAFF
TRBJ2-7,TRBV28,-,TRBD1,TGTGCCAGCAGTTGGGGCGGACAGGGCGGCGAGCAGTACTTC,CASSWGGQGGEQYF
TRBJ1-5,TRBV19,once,-,TGTGCCAGTAGAAAACTATATGGGGGGGACGGTCAGCCCCAGCATTTT,CASRKLYGGDGQPQHF
TRBJ2-1,TRBV6-5,-,-,TGTGCCAGCAGCCGCGCAGCGAACAATGAGCAGTTCTTC,CASSRAANNEQFF
TRBJ2-7,TRBV18,-,TRBD2,TGTGCCAGCTCACCCCCTAGCGGGGACTACTACGAGCAGTACTTC,CASSPPSGDYYEQYF
TRBJ1-5,TRBV6-6,large,-,TGTGCCAGCAAGGGGCTTAATAGCAATCAGCCCCAGCATTTT,CASKGLNSNQPQHF
TRBJ2-3,TRBV15,-,-,TGTGCCACCAGCGCGAGTAGCGGTGACACAGATACGCAGTATTTT,CATSASSGDTDTQYF
TRBJ2-3,TRBV7-2,-,-,TGTGCCAGCAGCTTCTACTCCACTTTGGATACGCAGTATTTT,CASSFYSTLDTQYF